Shown below are 24 T cell receptor beta chains from a single sample sequenced in a study of control samples from healthy donors and cancer patients. The method was immunoSEQ multiplex PCR; TCRdb's version includes in-frame clones alone and lacks a portion of them. The sample has over 200,000 clones; around 80% are singletons. Sequencing used PBMCs. Receptors were obtained from a woman aged 60-75 years with lung cancer.

The CDR3 loop is CASSLGVGTGSGNTIYF. The CDR3 nucleotides read TGTGCCAGCAGCTTGGGGGTCGGGACAGGCTCTGGAAACACCATATATTTT. The V gene is TRBV7-6, the J gene TRBJ1-3; TRBD1 agrees at 8 bases. Germline assignment: CDR1 SGHVS and CDR2 FNYEAQ. CDR3 length: 17 amino acids. J gave up 0 bases and V 3 bases, and 7 bases lay outside the gene matches.

The V call is TRBV10-2, the J call TRBJ2-1; the D gene is possibly TRBD2 (5 bases). This CDR3 is built from 16 residues. Germline CDR1 reads WSHSY; CDR2 reads SAAADI. V lost 11 bases, J lost 0 bases, and 20 bases lay in between. DNA of the CDR3: TGCGCCTCAATTCCACTCAGCGGTGTCTCCTACAATGAGCAGTTCTTC. Protein: CASIPLSGVSYNEQFF.

This rearrangement joins TRBV5-4 to TRBJ1-2, with D possibly matching TRBD1 (6 bases). The CDR3 totals 13 residues. Germline V gene sequence: CDR1 SGHNT, CDR2 YYREEE (reference sequence). The V end was cut by 7 bases, the J end by 4 bases, with 14 bases between. The chain's CDR3 is CASSGGGPYGYTF. The CDR3, as DNA: TGTGCCAGCTCCGGAGGGGGGCCCTATGGCTACACCTTC.

CDR3 bases: TGTGCCAGCAGCCTTGGGACTTTCAGGGAGACCCAGTACTTC. Protein: CASSLGTFRETQYF. This chain uses TRBV9 with TRBJ2-5; perhaps TRBD2 as D (6 bases). Germline V lookup: CDR1 SGDLS, CDR2 YYNGEE. CDR3 size: 14 residues. The V end lost 4 bases, the J end lost 5 bases, and 15 bases lay between the germline ends.

The chain links TRBV4-1 to TRBJ1-1; 8 bases map to TRBD1. Looked up from germline, CDR1 is MGHRA and CDR2 is YSYEKL. The CDR3 is 16 residues long. J gave up 0 bases and V 1 base, and 4 bases lay outside the gene matches. In nucleotides, the CDR3 is TGCGCCAGCAGCCAAGTTTGGACAGGGCTGAACACTGAAGCTTTCTTT. Translated, it gives CASSQVWTGLNTEAFF.

This chain joins TRBV5-6 and TRBJ2-5, with TRBD2 as a possible D gene (5 bases). This CDR3 region has 11 residues. Germline CDR1 SGHDT, CDR2 YYEEEE. Trimming took 4 bases from V and 5 from J, leaving 6 bases between them. The CDR3 sequence: CASSGLETQYF. CDR3 coding DNA: TGTGCCAGCAGCGGACTTGAGACCCAGTACTTC. Using reference TRBV5-6 and TRBJ2-5 for the parts outside the CDR3, the full variable domain is DAGVTQSPTHLIKTRGQQVTLRCSPKSGHDTVSWYQQALGQGPQFIFQYYEEEERQRGNFPDRFSGHQFPNYSSELNVNALLLGDSALYLCASSGLETQYFGPGTRLLVL.

V usage is TRBV2 and J usage is TRBJ2-2; D not resolved. Germline V gene sequence: CDR1 SNHLY, CDR2 FYNNEI. CDR3 length equals 15 residues. V lost 5 bases to trimming and J lost 2 bases, with 12 bases between them. CDR3: CASSPRALNTGELFF. As DNA, the CDR3 is TGTGCCAGCAGTCCCCGGGCATTAAACACCGGGGAGCTGTTTTTT.

V gene TRBV27 combines with J gene TRBJ2-1; 10 bases map to TRBD1. From germline, CDR1 is MNHEY and CDR2 SMNVEV (reference sequence). The CDR3 is 18 residues long. Unmatched junction bases numbered 19, after V lost 8 bases and J lost 6 bases. CDR3 DNA: TGTGCCAGCCAGTCCCGGGACAGGGGCAAAGCGGGGATCAATGAGCAGTTCTTC. Translated: CASQSRDRGKAGINEQFF.

The V call is TRBV20-1, the J call TRBJ1-5, with 12 bases identical to TRBD1. Trimming took 3 bases from V and 7 from J; bases not matched to a gene: 7. In germline, CDR1 is DFQATT, CDR2 SNEGSKA (reference sequence). The CDR3 covers 15 residues. This CDR3 is CSASIGTGGRQPQHF. In DNA, the CDR3 is TGCAGTGCTAGTATTGGGACAGGGGGCCGACAGCCCCAGCATTTT.

V gene TRBV12-3 or TRBV12-4 combines with J gene TRBJ2-7; D not resolved. The ends were cut back, 3 bases at V and 5 bases at J, with 8 bases in the middle. CDR3 length: 12 amino acids. The CDR3 bases are TGTGCCAGCAGTTTTTCAGCAAACGAGCAGTACTTC. This sequence encodes CASSFSANEQYF.

The rearrangement links TRBV5-1 to TRBJ1-6, with TRBD1 as a possible D gene (5 bases). The V gene's germline CDR1 is SGHRS and CDR2 YFSETQ. The CDR3 consists of 15 residues. Trimming left V 0 bases short and J 4 bases short, with 8 bases between. The CDR3 is CASSLVSGYNSPLHF. The CDR3 nucleotides are TGCGCCAGCAGCTTGGTTTCAGGGTATAATTCACCCCTCCACTTT.

The V and J genes are TRBV7-3 and TRBJ1-6, with unresolved D. Trimming shortened V by 2 bases and J by 8 bases, and 7 bases separated the two germline ends. Per the germline V gene, CDR1 is SGHTA and CDR2 is FQGTGA. The CDR3 length is 13 residues. The CDR3 nucleotides are TGTGCCAGCAGCTTAGGACGAGATTCACCCCTCCACTTT. Protein product: CASSLGRDSPLHF. The whole variable domain, remainder taken from reference TRBV7-3 and TRBJ1-6, is GAGVSQTPSNKVTEKGKYVELRCDPISGHTALYWYRQSLGQGPEFLIYFQGTGAADDSGLPNDRFFAVRPEGSVSTLKIQRTERGDSAVYLCASSLGRDSPLHFGNGTRLTVT.

V usage is TRBV2 and J usage is TRBJ2-7; D is perhaps TRBD1 (5 bases). Germline V gene sequence: CDR1 SNHLY, CDR2 FYNNEI. This CDR3 spans 14 amino acids. V was clipped by 8 bases and J by 2 bases, with 16 bases between them. The CDR3 nucleotides are TGTGCCAGCCAGGGTAGGGCCGTTACCTACGAGCAGTACTTC. Its protein product is CASQGRAVTYEQYF.

This clone was detected once. The genes are TRBV5-1 and TRBJ2-7; 13 bases match TRBD2. The CDR3 consists of 15 residues. Trimming removed 5 bases from V and 3 bases from J; junction bases left unmatched: 5. Per germline, CDR1 SGHRS and CDR2 YFSETQ. DNA of the CDR3: TGCGCCAGCAGAAGGACTAGCGGGGGCCTCTACGAGCAGTACTTC. It translates to CASRRTSGGLYEQYF.

The chain joins TRBV7-8 to TRBJ1-1; D uncertain. This CDR3 comprises 13 residues. V lost 0 bases to trimming and J lost 3 bases, with 5 bases between them. Looked up from germline, CDR1 is SGHVS and CDR2 is FQNEAQ. The CDR3: CASSLARYTEAFF. DNA of the CDR3: TGTGCCAGCAGCTTAGCGCGATACACTGAAGCTTTCTTT.

Only a few counts were recorded for this clone. The chain is built from TRBV12-3 or TRBV12-4 and TRBJ2-2; no firm D call. The CDR3 totals 12 residues. The V end lost 3 bases, the J end lost 7 bases, and 6 bases lay between the germline ends. The CDR3 nucleotides read TGTGCCAGCAGTTTCGGCGGCGGGGAGCTGTTTTTT. Protein sequence: CASSFGGGELFF.

The sample holds a few counts of this clone. The J gene is TRBJ2-1, the V gene TRBV5-1; D might be TRBD2 (6 bases). CDR1 and CDR2 from the germline V gene are SGHRS and YFSETQ. The CDR3 has 16 residues. V lost 2 bases, J lost 0 bases, and 12 bases lay in between. The CDR3 sequence is CASSFLGGTSYNEQFF. CDR3 coding DNA: TGCGCCAGCAGCTTCCTCGGGGGAACCTCCTACAATGAGCAGTTCTTC. The full variable domain, completed using reference TRBV5-1 and TRBJ2-1, is KAGVTQTPRYLIKTRGQQVTLSCSPISGHRSVSWYQQTPGQGLQFLFEYFSETQRNKGNFPGRFSGRQFSNSRSEMNVSTLELGDSALYLCASSFLGGTSYNEQFFGPGTRLTVL.

This chain connects TRBV19 to TRBJ2-1, with TRBD2 identical over 8 bases. The CDR3 is made up of 16 amino acids. CDR1 is LNHDA, CDR2 SQIVND, per germline (reference sequence). Unmatched junction bases numbered 13, after V lost 5 bases and J lost 7 bases. The CDR3 nucleotides are TGTGCCAGTAGTCCAAGGCACGGGAGGGCCAGTAATGAGCAGTTCTTC. Protein: CASSPRHGRASNEQFF.

The chain couples TRBV27 to TRBJ2-7; no reliable D call. This CDR3 contains 17 residues. Trimming took 3 bases from V and 1 from J, leaving 19 bases between them. Germline CDR1 MNHEY, CDR2 SMNVEV (reference sequence). As DNA, the CDR3 is TGTGCCAGCAGTTTTAGTGCAGGTACCCTAAGGTCCTACGAGCAGTACTTC. It specifies CASSFSAGTLRSYEQYF.

This clone appeared a single time. This chain links TRBV7-2 with TRBJ2-1, with TRBD2 identical over 11 bases. J gave up 10 bases and V 7 bases, and 12 bases lay outside the gene matches. The CDR3 has 15 residues. Germline V gene sequence: CDR1 SGHTA, CDR2 FQGNSA. DNA for the CDR3: TGTGCCAGCAAAGGCCAGGGTAGCGGGGGGGACGAGCAGTTCTTC. This gives the protein CASKGQGSGGDEQFF. The full variable domain, completed using reference TRBV7-2 and TRBJ2-1, is GAGVSQSPSNKVTEKGKDVELRCDPISGHTALYWYRQSLGQGLEFLIYFQGNSAPDKSGLPSDRFSAERTGGSVSTLTIQRTQQEDSAVYLCASKGQGSGGDEQFFGPGTRLTVL.

J is TRBJ1-6 and V is TRBV2; 7 positions agree with TRBD1. V was clipped by 11 bases and J by 5 bases; unmatched bases: 12. This CDR3 spans 15 amino acids. Germline-derived CDR1 and CDR2 are SNHLY and FYNNEI. CDR3 DNA: TGTGCCTCTAGGGGGCAGACAGGGCATAATTCACCCCTCCACTTT. This codes for CASRGQTGHNSPLHF.

This chain links TRBV3-1 (or the pseudogene TRBV3-2) with TRBJ1-5, with D maybe TRBD1 (6 bases). The CDR3 has 13 amino acids. V dropped 2 bases and J dropped 7 bases, with 9 bases sitting between them. Germline V gene sequence: CDR1 LGHDT, CDR2 YNNKEL (reference sequence). The CDR3 DNA reads as TGTGCCAGCAGCCAAATGGGGGGCCAGCCCCAGCATTTT. Amino acid sequence: CASSQMGGQPQHF.

The chain carries TRBV7-9 and TRBJ2-2; D gene ambiguous. The CDR3 loop spans 13 amino acids. Germline V gives CDR1 SEHNR, CDR2 FQNEAQ (reference sequence). Trimming left V 5 bases short and J 10 bases short, with 14 bases between. CDR3 sequence: CASSPRDKEELFF. CDR3 DNA: TGTGCCAGCAGCCCCCGTGATAAAGAGGAGCTGTTTTTT. The full variable domain, its missing parts supplied by reference TRBV7-9 and TRBJ2-2, is DTGVSQNPRHKITKRGQNVTFRCDPISEHNRLYWYRQTLGQGPEFLTYFQNEAQLEKSRLLSDRFSAERPKGSFSTLEIQRTEQGDSAMYLCASSPRDKEELFFGEGSRLTVL.

DNA for the CDR3: TGTGCCAGCAGCGTAGATTTAGGTCTTTCCTACGAGCAGTACTTC. The encoded protein is CASSVDLGLSYEQYF. The rearrangement links TRBV9 to TRBJ2-7; D is unresolved. The V and J ends lost 0 bases and 1 base respectively, with 11 bases between them. Germline values: CDR1 SGDLS, CDR2 YYNGEE. The CDR3 consists of 15 residues.